This T cell receptor beta chain appears in the sequencing data of a study of Ad26.COV2.S vaccination and SARS-CoV-2 variants. TCRdb's table, derived via immunoSEQ multiplex PCR, lists solely in-frame clones and lacks some. The profile covers hundreds of thousands of clones, with around 86% appearing a single time and around 3.6% taken by the ten largest. Treatment defined: some 20 received Ad26.COV2.S at low or high dose, single or two shots; about 5 received placebo; per-sample allocation not given. The study sampled participants on day 63 after the first vaccine or placebo injection. Source: peripheral blood, taken in a trial of Ad26.COV2.S vaccine versus placebo. The receptor comes from a person between 18 and 65 years old who received the Ad26.COV2.S COVID-19 vaccine or a placebo.

The CDR3 coding sequence is TGCGCCAGCAGCTTGGGGGAAGCTTTCTTT. Protein product: CASSLGEAFF. The genes are TRBV5-1 and TRBJ1-1; D unresolved. Germline CDR1 reads SGHRS; CDR2 reads YFSETQ. Trimming shortened V by 0 bases and J by 8 bases, and 2 bases separated the two germline ends. This CDR3 is built from 10 residues. Combining the CDR3 with reference TRBV5-1 and TRBJ1-1 gives the whole variable domain KAGVTQTPRYLIKTRGQQVTLSCSPISGHRSVSWYQQTPGQGLQFLFEYFSETQRNKGNFPGRFSGRQFSNSRSEMNVSTLELGDSALYLCASSLGEAFFGQGTRLTVV.